This T cell receptor (beta chain) stems from a study of blood T cell repertoires in COVID-19. Followed over time, Seattle patients had been enrolled while infection was active. How the authors handled the data: Reference gene primer amplification yielded estimated nucleated cell counts. Repertoires were generated with immunoSEQ multiplex PCR, while TCRdb's copy carries only in-frame clones and drops some. D and trimming come from the DNA, and the V and J calls and clone size come from that table. This table holds some 180,000 clones, over 80% found once. CDR1 MNHEY and CDR2 SVGAGI come from the germline V gene. The V gene lost 6 bases and the J gene lost 11 bases, with 11 bases spanning the gap. This CDR3 has 11 residues.

The sequenced material came from peripheral blood. The receptor comes from an elderly woman with COVID-19, enrolled during active disease. The chain links TRBV6-5 to TRBJ2-1; D gene unclear. The CDR3 loop reads CASSPLPQQFF. The CDR3 DNA is TGTGCCAGCAGCCCCCTCCCCCAGCAGTTCTTC.